The 22 T cell receptor beta chains in this list originate from one sample, sequenced in a study of response to subunit inactivated influenza vaccine. TCRdb ran MiXCR on the RT-PCR reads and lists one entry per CDR3 protein. The sample lists 650,000 to 800,000 distinct CDR3 sequences, approximately 14% seen once, with around 6.5% in the top ten. The input for sequencing was PBMCs from blood, taken 14 to 15 days before vaccination. These receptors were taken from a man over 45 who received an inactivated influenza vaccine.

This clonotype was detected ten times or more. V usage is TRBV7-2 and J usage is TRBJ2-5, with 14 bases that match TRBD2. Looked up from germline, CDR1 is SGHTA and CDR2 is FQGNSA. Losses at the gene ends were 3 bases for V and 0 bases for J; bases not matched to a gene: 0. The CDR3 totals 16 residues. The CDR3 nucleotides read TGTGCCAGCAGCTTGGGACTAGCGGGAGACCAAGAGACCCAGTACTTC. Amino acids: CASSLGLAGDQETQYF.

There are a few counts of this clonotype. The rearrangement links TRBV20-1 to TRBJ2-5, with D possibly matching TRBD2 (5 bases). The germline V gene has CDR1 DFQATT and CDR2 SNEGSKA (reference sequence). Trimming removed 4 bases from V and 4 bases from J, with 10 bases in between. The CDR3 loop spans 12 amino acids. CDR3 amino acids: CSATPGRETQYF. The CDR3 DNA sequence: TGCAGTGCTACTCCGGGGAGAGAGACCCAGTACTTC.

Concerning this clonotype: No conserved phenylalanine or tryptophan ends this CDR3, so it is likely a read error. Because the CDR3's place on the DNA is in doubt, the DNA is left out and the CDR3 is given as listed by TCRdb. The V call is TRBV21-1, the J call TRBJ2-7; the table calls TRBD1, which could not be checked here. TRBV21-1 is assigned pseudogene status. The length of the CDR3 is 9 amino acids, counting both ends. CDR3 protein: CASSKKDSL.

The chain recombines TRBV3-1 with TRBJ2-1; perhaps TRBD2 as D (5 bases). Trimming stripped 5 bases from V and 11 bases from J, with 10 bases between. The CDR3 runs 11 residues. In germline, CDR1 is LGHDT, CDR2 YNNKEL (reference sequence). In DNA, the CDR3 is TGTGCCAGCAGCTACAGCGGTCAGCAGTTCTTC. Amino acid sequence: CASSYSGQQFF.

The J gene is TRBJ2-7, the V gene TRBV10-3, with unresolved D. Between the trimmed V and J ends, which lost 6 bases and 3 bases, there was a span of 12 bases. CDR3 length: 13 residues. Germline CDR1 ENHRY, CDR2 SYGVKD. CDR3 loop: CAISLPGDYEQYF. CDR3 nucleotides: TGTGCCATCAGCCTCCCAGGAGACTACGAGCAGTACTTC.

This clonotype was seen at least ten times. The chain's CDR3 is CASSLATGLEAFF. The CDR3 nucleotides are TGCGCCAGCAGCTTGGCGACAGGCCTTGAAGCTTTCTTT. The V call is TRBV5-1, the J call TRBJ1-1; a weak D match, TRBD1 (6 bases). V was trimmed by 0 bases and J by 7 bases, leaving 10 bases between them. Germline V gene sequence: CDR1 SGHRS, CDR2 YFSETQ. The CDR3 sequence is 13 residues long. The entire variable domain, with the rest obtained from reference TRBV5-1 and TRBJ1-1, is as follows: KAGVTQTPRYLIKTRGQQVTLSCSPISGHRSVSWYQQTPGQGLQFLFEYFSETQRNKGNFPGRFSGRQFSNSRSEMNVSTLELGDSALYLCASSLATGLEAFFGQGTRLTVV.

This clonotype showed up many times. The rearrangement joins TRBV7-2 to TRBJ2-3; 15 nucleotides agree with TRBD2. V lost 3 bases and J lost 6; bases outside the gene matches: 4. CDR3 length equals 16 residues. Germline V gene sequence: CDR1 SGHTA, CDR2 FQGNSA. The CDR3 DNA is TGTGCCAGCAGCTTCGGACTAGCGGGGGGGTCTGATACGCAGTATTTT. Translation: CASSFGLAGGSDTQYF.

There are many counts of this clonotype. This chain uses TRBV4-3 with TRBJ2-2; 11 nucleotides match TRBD2. With V trimmed by 4 bases and J by 4 bases, 5 bases remained unmatched. This CDR3 has 16 amino acids. Looked up from germline, CDR1 is LGHNA and CDR2 is YSLEER. CDR3 DNA sequence: TGCGCCAGCAGCCGCGAACTAGCGGGAGCCACCGGGGAGCTGTTTTTT. Encoded protein: CASSRELAGATGELFF.

Only a few counts were recorded for this clonotype. V and J are TRBV20-1 and TRBJ2-7; 7 positions match TRBD2. CDR1 and CDR2 (germline): DFQATT, SNEGSKA (reference sequence). This CDR3 region has 14 residues. V lost 7 bases to trimming and J lost 4 bases; unmatched junction nucleotides: 13. The CDR3 reads CSGEYSGGFYEQYF. For the CDR3, the DNA is TGCAGTGGAGAGTACTCGGGAGGATTTTACGAGCAGTACTTC.

The chain has TRBV3-1 and TRBJ2-7; D unclear. The CDR3 totals 15 residues. Per the germline V gene, CDR1 is LGHDT and CDR2 is YNNKEL (reference sequence). Trimming removed 0 bases from V and 0 bases from J, with 9 bases in between. The CDR3 protein is CASSQEQLSSYEQYF. CDR3 sequence (DNA): TGTGCCAGCAGCCAAGAACAGCTAAGCTCCTACGAGCAGTACTTC.

A few counts support this clonotype. The chain links TRBV6-2 or TRBV6-3 to TRBJ2-7; 14 bases agree with TRBD2. CDR3 length equals 18 residues. The germline V gene has CDR1 MNHEY and CDR2 SVGEGT. Trimming removed 2 bases from V and 1 base from J; junction bases left unmatched: 7. CDR3 sequence: CASSYHPGLAGASYEQYF. The CDR3 DNA sequence: TGTGCCAGCAGTTACCATCCGGGACTAGCGGGGGCTTCCTACGAGCAGTACTTC.

This chain uses TRBV4-2 with TRBJ1-4; D might be TRBD1 (5 bases). Trimming removed 9 bases from V and 7 bases from J, with 15 bases in between. The CDR3 covers 13 residues. CDR1 is LGHNA, CDR2 YNFKEQ, per germline. Written as DNA, the CDR3 is TGTGCCAGGAGATCCGGGACGGCTGAAAAACTGTTTTTT. Its protein product is CARRSGTAEKLFF.

This clonotype has just a few counts. V gene TRBV20-1 combines with J gene TRBJ1-3; no reliable D call. Trimming shortened V by 0 bases and J by 0 bases, and 15 bases separated the two germline ends. Germline V CDR1 and CDR2: DFQATT, SNEGSKA (reference sequence). This CDR3 region has 17 residues. CDR3 coding DNA: TGCAGTGCTAGAGACGCCCGGGAACCATACTCTGGAAACACCATATATTTT. Residues: CSARDAREPYSGNTIYF.

This clonotype was detected a few times. The chain employs TRBV28 and TRBJ1-6; D is undetermined. CDR3 size: 15 residues. V lost 4 bases to trimming and J lost 2 bases, with 9 bases between them. Germline CDR1 reads MDHEN; CDR2 reads SYDVKM. This chain's CDR3 is CASSSPGTYNSPLHF. CDR3 DNA sequence: TGTGCCAGCAGTTCCCCGGGCACCTATAATTCACCCCTCCACTTT.

The genes are TRBV7-2 and TRBJ2-5; D may be TRBD1 or TRBD2 (5 bases each). CDR3 length equals 15 residues. V lost 8 bases and J lost 5, with 21 bases in between. Per the germline V gene, CDR1 is SGHTA and CDR2 is FQGNSA. The CDR3 protein is CASAEGSGRGETQYF. The CDR3 DNA follows: TGTGCCAGCGCCGAGGGGTCAGGTCGAGGGGAGACCCAGTACTTC.

This clonotype was detected a few times. The CDR3 loop is CASSYGTGGYYEQYF. In DNA form, the CDR3 reads TGTGCCAGCAGTTATGGGACAGGCGGCTACTACGAGCAGTACTTC. This rearrangement joins TRBV7-9 to TRBJ2-7; 8 bases match TRBD1. Germline trimming cut 6 bases from V and 3 bases from J; bases unmatched to any gene: 10. The CDR3 contains 15 residues. In germline, CDR1 is SEHNR, CDR2 FQNEAQ (reference sequence).

The V and J genes are TRBV10-3 and TRBJ1-1; D remains unclear. The ends were cut back, 1 base at V and 0 bases at J, with 12 bases in the middle. This CDR3 contains 16 residues. Germline loops: CDR1 ENHRY, CDR2 SYGVKD. The CDR3, as DNA: TGTGCCATCAGTGAGTACTCTGAAGGCATGAACACTGAAGCTTTCTTT. It specifies CAISEYSEGMNTEAFF.

This clonotype was recorded a few times. The chain carries TRBV6-5 and TRBJ2-7; 12 bases align to TRBD1. From germline, CDR1 is MNHEY and CDR2 SVGAGI. CDR3 size: 17 residues. V shed 2 bases, J shed 4 bases, and the junction held 9 bases outside the gene matches. This CDR3 is CASSYGMGTGGSYEQYF. The CDR3, as DNA: TGTGCCAGCAGTTACGGGATGGGGACAGGGGGCTCTTACGAGCAGTACTTC.

The genes are TRBV20-1 and TRBJ2-1; D gene uncertain. V was cut by 5 bases and J by 4 bases, with 9 bases left in between. Germline CDR1 DFQATT, CDR2 SNEGSKA (reference sequence). The CDR3 runs to 12 residues. CDR3 protein: CSAAPRYNEQFF. The CDR3 coding sequence is TGCAGTGCTGCCCCGCGGTACAATGAGCAGTTCTTC.

This clonotype turned up a few times. The CDR3 region has the DNA TGCGCCAGCAGCCAAGATAGCGGGGGCACGAACACCGGGGAGCTGTTTTTT. It encodes CASSQDSGGTNTGELFF. The J gene is TRBJ2-2, the V gene TRBV4-3; TRBD2 agrees at 9 bases. From germline, CDR1 is LGHNA and CDR2 YSLEER. V trimming: 0 bases; J trimming: 0 bases; junction bases outside the gene matches: 2. The CDR3 length is 17 residues.

The chain uses TRBV21-1 and TRBJ2-2; the table's D call, TRBD2, has no DNA check behind it. TRBV21-1 is a documented pseudogene. The CDR3 has 18 amino acids. The CDR3: CSSSKAEWMTAVTGELFF. The CDR3 coding sequence is TGTTCCAGCAGCAAAGCGGAATGGATGACAGCGGTCACCGGGGAGCTGTTTTTT.

The chain carries TRBV5-5 and TRBJ2-7; D could derive from TRBD1 or TRBD2 (5 bases each). This CDR3 is built from 13 residues. V dropped 0 bases and J dropped 6 bases, with 10 bases sitting between them. The germline V gene has CDR1 SGHKS and CDR2 YYEKEE (reference sequence). The CDR3 DNA reads as TGTGCCAGCAGCTTGGCAGGGACGCGCGAGCAGTACTTC. Translation: CASSLAGTREQYF.